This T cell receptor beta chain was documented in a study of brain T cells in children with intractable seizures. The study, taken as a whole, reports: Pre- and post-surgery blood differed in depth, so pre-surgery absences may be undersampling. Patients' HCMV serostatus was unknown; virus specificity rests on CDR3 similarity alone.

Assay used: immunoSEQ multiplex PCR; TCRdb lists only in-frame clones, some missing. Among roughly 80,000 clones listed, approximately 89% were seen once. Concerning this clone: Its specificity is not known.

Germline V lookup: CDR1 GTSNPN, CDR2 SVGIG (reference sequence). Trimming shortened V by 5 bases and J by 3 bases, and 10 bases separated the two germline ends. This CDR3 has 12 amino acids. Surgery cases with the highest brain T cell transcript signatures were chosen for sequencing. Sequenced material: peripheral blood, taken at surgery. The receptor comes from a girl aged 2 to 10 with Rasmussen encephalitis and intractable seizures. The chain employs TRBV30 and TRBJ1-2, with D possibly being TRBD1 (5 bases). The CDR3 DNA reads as TGTGCCTGGGCAGGGTTGCACTATGGCTACACCTTC. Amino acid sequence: CAWAGLHYGYTF.